The sequence of this T cell receptor (beta chain) was determined in a study of T cell responses to AZD1222 COVID-19 vaccine. This clone was recorded once. The CDR3 consists of 13 residues. V was pared by 6 bases and J by 11 bases, with 10 bases of the junction left unmatched. Looked up from germline, CDR1 is SNHLY and CDR2 is FYNNEI. Profiled with immunoSEQ multiplex PCR; TCRdb holds only in-frame clones, not every one. The sample carries 200,000 or so clones, around 87% recorded once. The input for sequencing was peripheral blood, taken on day 0 of MenACWY control vaccination. The receptor's source is an adult in good health. The V gene is TRBV2, the J gene TRBJ2-4; TRBD1 matches at 7 bases. CDR3 bases: TGTGCCAGCAGGCCGAGGGCCGGGACAGTTCAGTACTTC. Protein product: CASRPRAGTVQYF.